These 7 T cell receptor beta chains share one sample of origin, sequenced in a study of T cell repertoires in cytomegalovirus infection. These receptors are not linked to any known antigen. TCRdb re-called the reads with MiXCR, one entry per CDR3 protein. The table records under 95,000 distinct CDR3 sequences, approximately 45% of them present only once. The sample here was CD8+ T cells from cultured PBMCs, taken from culture after CMV antigen stimulation. The receptors were sampled from a human donor in good health (CMV status not recorded). Some clones in this sample may be carry-over from other donors' samples.

The chain couples TRBV7-3 to TRBJ2-2; a possible D gene is TRBD2 (6 bases). Looked up from germline, CDR1 is SGHTA and CDR2 is FQGTGA. The CDR3 spans 17 residues. V lost 1 base and J 1 base, leaving 13 bases between the germline ends. CDR3 sequence: CASSLSGHSGNTGELFF. The CDR3 nucleotides are TGTGCCAGCAGCTTAAGCGGTCATAGCGGGAACACCGGGGAGCTGTTTTTT. The whole variable domain, remainder taken from reference TRBV7-3 and TRBJ2-2, is GAGVSQTPSNKVTEKGKYVELRCDPISGHTALYWYRQSLGQGPEFLIYFQGTGAADDSGLPNDRFFAVRPEGSVSTLKIQRTERGDSAVYLCASSLSGHSGNTGELFFGEGSRLTVL.

V usage is TRBV7-4 and J usage is TRBJ2-1; D unresolved. Germline V CDR1 and CDR2: SGHVT, SQSDAQ. Trimming stripped 2 bases from V and 4 bases from J, with 15 bases between. This CDR3 has 16 amino acids. CDR3 amino acids: CASSLKMATYYNEQFF. The CDR3 DNA sequence: TGTGCCAGCAGCTTAAAAATGGCGACTTATTACAATGAGCAGTTCTTC.

This chain connects TRBV10-2 to TRBJ2-1, with D possibly matching TRBD2 (5 bases). Deletions cut 8 bases from V and 12 bases from J, with 23 bases between. The CDR3 is made up of 14 amino acids. Per the germline V gene, CDR1 is WSHSY and CDR2 is SAAADI. The CDR3 DNA sequence: TGCGCCAGCGCCCCGGAGGTGGACTCTCACCTGCAGTTCTTC. It is translated as CASAPEVDSHLQFF.

This clonotype has a handful of counts. The genes are TRBV20-1 and TRBJ1-5; 11 nucleotides line up with TRBD1. The germline V gene has CDR1 DFQATT and CDR2 SNEGSKA (reference sequence). The length of the CDR3 is 16 residues. J was trimmed by 9 bases and V by 6 bases; bases with no gene match: 16. Here the CDR3 DNA reads TGCAGTGCGCGCAAACCAGACGGACAGGGGGCCGGGCCCCAGCATTTT. This codes for CSARKPDGQGAGPQHF.

J is TRBJ2-7 and V is TRBV28; D is ambiguous. V was shortened by 7 bases and J by 2 bases, with 15 bases between the two germline ends. This CDR3 has 14 residues. Germline V gene lookup returns CDR1 MDHEN and CDR2 SYDVKM. The chain's CDR3 is CASTRTHLAYEQYF. In DNA form, the CDR3 reads TGTGCCAGCACTCGCACCCACTTAGCCTACGAGCAGTACTTC.

This rearrangement joins TRBV27 to TRBJ2-6; D gene ambiguous. The CDR3 sequence is 15 residues long. Trimming stripped 6 bases from V and 2 bases from J, with 11 bases between. The germline CDR1 and CDR2 sequences are MNHEY and SMNVEV (reference sequence). CDR3 nucleotides: TGTGCCAGCAGCCAGCCCCGGGCTGGGGCCAACGTCCTGACTTTC. This encodes CASSQPRAGANVLTF.

In nucleotides, the CDR3 is TGTGCCAGCAGCTTACGGGACAAAAGAGGCGATGAGCAGTTCTTC. Translated, it gives CASSLRDKRGDEQFF. This rearrangement joins TRBV7-9 to TRBJ2-1; D possibly corresponds to TRBD1 (6 bases). The CDR3 spans 15 residues. Germline CDR1 and CDR2: SEHNR and FQNEAQ (reference sequence). V lost 2 bases to trimming and J lost 8 bases, with 16 bases between them.